The 6 T cell receptor beta chains below were found in one sample sequenced in a study of cytomegalovirus exposure and HLA in healthy donors. PCR was performed using 60 Vbeta and 13 Jbeta primers. Sequencing used immunoSEQ multiplex PCR; TCRdb keeps in-frame clones, though not all of them. In the table there are about 170,000 clones, 80% of which are singletons. Sequencing used PBMCs. The receptors stem from a woman in her fifties or sixties in good health and CMV-seropositive.

The rearrangement joins TRBV2 to TRBJ1-1; D is ambiguous. This CDR3 contains 14 residues. From germline, CDR1 is SNHLY and CDR2 FYNNEI. Between the trimmed V and J ends, which lost 6 bases and 1 base, there was a span of 12 bases. The CDR3 nucleotides are TGTGCCAGCAGACCCGGCGGGGAGAACACTGAAGCTTTCTTT. Translating gives CASRPGGENTEAFF. The entire variable domain, with the rest obtained from reference TRBV2 and TRBJ1-1, is as follows: EPEVTQTPSHQVTQMGQEVILRCVPISNHLYFYWYRQILGQKVEFLVSFYNNEISEKSEIFDDQFSVERPDGSNFTLKIRSTKLEDSAMYFCASRPGGENTEAFFGQGTRLTVV.

Turning to this clone: Different DNA sequences within this sample yield the same CDR3. The V call is TRBV7-2, the J call TRBJ2-1, with TRBD2 matching over 8 bases. This CDR3 is built from 16 residues. The ends lost 1 base at V and 0 bases at J; junction bases unmatched: 2. Germline V CDR1 and CDR2: SGHTA, FQGNSA. The CDR3 region is CASSLGLAGSYNEQFF. The CDR3 DNA sequence: TGTGCCAGCAGCTTAGGGCTAGCGGGCTCCTACAATGAGCAGTTCTTC.

This sequence joins TRBV6-5 and TRBJ2-2, with TRBD1 matching over 9 bases. J was trimmed by 4 bases and V by 5 bases; bases with no gene match: 5. Germline-derived CDR1 and CDR2 are MNHEY and SVGAGI. The CDR3 runs to 15 residues. The CDR3 spells CASSNNRGLTGELFF. CDR3 DNA: TGTGCCAGCAGTAACAACAGGGGGCTCACCGGGGAGCTGTTTTTT.

With respect to this clone: One junction end does not reproduce the germline sequence, and a read error may be involved. The V call is TRBV7-7, the J call TRBJ2-7, with D possibly TRBD2 on 6 matching bases. This CDR3 is 14 amino acids long. Germline CDR1 reads SSHAT; CDR2 reads FNYEAQ (reference sequence). The CDR3 DNA sequence: TGTGCTAGCAGCTTGGGGATACTAGCCAGCGAGCAGTACTTC. Amino acids: CASSLGILASEQYF.

This chain uses TRBV7-9 with TRBJ2-2; D gene unclear. Trimming cost V 5 bases and J 11 bases, with 6 bases left between them. Germline CDR1 is SEHNR and CDR2 is FQNEAQ (reference sequence). The CDR3 loop spans 10 amino acids. CDR3 loop: CASSPYELFF. In DNA form, the CDR3 reads TGTGCCAGCAGCCCCTACGAGCTGTTTTTT.

This clone has more than one count but fewer than ten. The chain carries TRBV7-8 and TRBJ2-3; a possible D gene is TRBD1 (5 bases). This CDR3 contains 13 residues. Trimming took off 4 bases at V and 4 bases at J, with 9 bases between the two ends. Germline assignment: CDR1 SGHVS and CDR2 FQNEAQ. CDR3 region: CASSSSRADTQYF. The DNA of the CDR3 is TGTGCCAGCAGCTCCTCCAGGGCAGATACGCAGTATTTT.